This entry concerns a single T cell receptor beta chain. There is no known antigen for this receptor. No base quality information exists; no much larger clone differs at one position. Trimming takes 4 bases off V and 2 bases off J; junction bases not matched to a gene: 3. Taken from the germline V gene (reference sequence), the CDR1 and CDR2 loops are SGHNT and YYREEE. The CDR3 runs 13 residues from the cysteine to the phenylalanine. Solely the CDR3 DNA is kept, with 39 bases framed from the first base. Enrolling through a virtual design, the prospective study's participants ranged in age from roughly 18 to 100 years and lived across 24 United States geographic areas. To assign participants to cohorts, the prospective study relied on clinical history that participants themselves reported in a screening survey and a study questionnaire. Recovered participants in ImmuneRACE Cohort 3 were defined by two consecutive negative NP/OP PCR tests, clearance by a healthcare professional, or resolution of symptoms. In the prospective study, whole blood, serum and a nasopharyngeal or oropharyngeal swab were collected from each participant by mobile phlebotomists. Additional blood draws and questionnaires over an approximately 2-month period could optionally be provided by prospective study participants. Before DNA extraction, prospective study blood samples were shipped either frozen or at room temperature.

The data are from a study of blood T cell repertoires in COVID-19 (dated by TCRdb to 2020 to 2021). Study-level background: The collaborator samples originated in the United States, Italy and Spain and spanned the acute and convalescent phases of COVID-19. The prospective study material was composed of cDNA or gDNA derived from T cells, B-cell-depleted T cells, or PBMCs. Subjects who had been exposed to COVID-19, were actively infected with it, or had recovered from it provided the deeply sampled blood TCRbeta repertoires that made up the dataset. A freely available public database, intended as a resource for researchers studying the immune response to SARS-CoV-2, is where the repertoires were released. The samples were drawn from the first 160 participants of the ongoing ImmuneRACE study and from 1,254 subjects provided by 6 global collaborators. Nearly every sample came with metadata listing a de-identified subject ID, COVID-19 status, age in years and sex. Where available, HLA class I and class II types were obtained from metadata supplied by the sample provider rather than from assay-based typing. Findings and caveats that apply to the study as a whole: Clinical and demographic metadata were provided uncurated, with the amount varying by source and participant.

The immunoSEQ Assay, a bias-controlled multiplex PCR, was used to amplify TCRbeta CDR3 regions from genomic DNA. Per the authors' processing: Nucleated cell counts per sample were estimated from amplification of reference gene primers within the assay. Sequence reads were collapsed and filtered to measure the absolute abundance of every unique TCRbeta CDR3 rearrangement. For each sample, productive Simpson clonality was calculated as the square root of Simpson's diversity index across productive rearrangements. Here the immuneACCESS table is served through TCRdb, limited to in-frame sequences with V and J called. Missing clones are a known gap in these copies; in checked studies unresolved V genes cover under half, and the rest lacks a known reason. D and trimming were read from the DNA, whereas the V and J calls and clone size are those reported in that table. The sample table holds 300,000 to 450,000 clones, of which 85% to 90% were seen once. The top ten clonotypes cover more than 1% of the sample.

Sequencing was carried out using PBMCs or T cells enriched from blood (not recorded which). This TCR derives from a woman between 18 and 30 years old who had recovered from COVID-19. This chain is built from TRBV5-4 and TRBJ2-7, with TRBD1 matching 7 junction bases. The DNA sequence follows: TGTGCCAGCAGCCCTGACAGGGCCTACGAGCAGTACTTC. It specifies CASSPDRAYEQYF.